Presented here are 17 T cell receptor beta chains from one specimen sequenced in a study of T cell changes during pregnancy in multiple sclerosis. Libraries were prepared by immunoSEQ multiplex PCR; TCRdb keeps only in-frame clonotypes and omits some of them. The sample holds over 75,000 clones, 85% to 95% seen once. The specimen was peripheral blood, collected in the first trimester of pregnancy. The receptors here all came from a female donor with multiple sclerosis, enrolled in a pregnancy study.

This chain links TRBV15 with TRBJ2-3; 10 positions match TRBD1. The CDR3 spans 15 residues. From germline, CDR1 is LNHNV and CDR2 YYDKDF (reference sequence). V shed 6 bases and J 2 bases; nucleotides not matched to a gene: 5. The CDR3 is CATSGGTGDTDTQYF. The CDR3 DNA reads TGTGCCACCAGTGGGGGGACAGGGGACACAGATACGCAGTATTTT.

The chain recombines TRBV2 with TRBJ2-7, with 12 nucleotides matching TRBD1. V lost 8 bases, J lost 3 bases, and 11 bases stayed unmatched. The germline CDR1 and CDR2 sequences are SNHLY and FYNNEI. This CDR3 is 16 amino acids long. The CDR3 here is CASYKARDRGHYEQYF. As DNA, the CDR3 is TGTGCCAGCTATAAGGCCCGGGACAGGGGGCACTACGAGCAGTACTTC.

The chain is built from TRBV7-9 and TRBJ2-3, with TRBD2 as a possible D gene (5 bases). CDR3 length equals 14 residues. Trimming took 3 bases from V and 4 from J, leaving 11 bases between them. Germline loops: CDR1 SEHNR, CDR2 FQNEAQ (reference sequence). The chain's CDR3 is CASSFSRAADTQYF. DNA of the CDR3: TGTGCCAGCAGCTTCTCGCGGGCCGCAGATACGCAGTATTTT.

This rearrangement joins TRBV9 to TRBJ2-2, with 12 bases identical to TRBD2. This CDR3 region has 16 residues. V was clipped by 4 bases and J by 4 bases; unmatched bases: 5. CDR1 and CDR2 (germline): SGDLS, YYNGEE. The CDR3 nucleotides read TGTGCCAGCAGCCCCCGGACTAGCGGGATCACCGGGGAGCTGTTTTTT. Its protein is CASSPRTSGITGELFF.

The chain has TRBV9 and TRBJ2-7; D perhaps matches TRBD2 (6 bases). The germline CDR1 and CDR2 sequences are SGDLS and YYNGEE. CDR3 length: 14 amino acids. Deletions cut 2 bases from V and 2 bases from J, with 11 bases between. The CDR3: CASSVEGPPYEQYF. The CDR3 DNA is TGTGCCAGCAGCGTGGAGGGGCCCCCCTACGAGCAGTACTTC.

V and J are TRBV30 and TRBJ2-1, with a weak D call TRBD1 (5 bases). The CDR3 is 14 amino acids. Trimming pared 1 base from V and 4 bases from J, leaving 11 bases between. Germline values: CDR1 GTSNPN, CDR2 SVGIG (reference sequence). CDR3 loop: CAWSGWGEYNEQFF. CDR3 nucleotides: TGTGCCTGGAGTGGCTGGGGCGAATACAATGAGCAGTTCTTC.

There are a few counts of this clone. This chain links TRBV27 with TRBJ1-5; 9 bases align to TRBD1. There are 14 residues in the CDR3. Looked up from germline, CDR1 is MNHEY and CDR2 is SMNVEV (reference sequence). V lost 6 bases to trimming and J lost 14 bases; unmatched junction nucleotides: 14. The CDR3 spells CASSSETGGQVKHF. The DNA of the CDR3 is TGTGCCAGCAGCTCCGAGACAGGGGGTCAGGTGAAGCATTTT.

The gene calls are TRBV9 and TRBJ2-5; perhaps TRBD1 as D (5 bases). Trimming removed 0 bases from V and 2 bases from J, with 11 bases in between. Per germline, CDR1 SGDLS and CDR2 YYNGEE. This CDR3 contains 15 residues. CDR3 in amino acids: CASSVGSRVQETQYF. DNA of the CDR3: TGTGCCAGCAGCGTAGGTAGCAGGGTTCAAGAGACCCAGTACTTC.

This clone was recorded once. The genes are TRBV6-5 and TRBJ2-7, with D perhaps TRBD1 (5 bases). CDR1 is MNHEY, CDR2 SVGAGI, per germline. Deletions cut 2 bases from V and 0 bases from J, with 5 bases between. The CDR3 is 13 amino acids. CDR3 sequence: CASSYDSSYEQYF. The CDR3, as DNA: TGTGCCAGCAGTTACGACAGCTCCTACGAGCAGTACTTC.

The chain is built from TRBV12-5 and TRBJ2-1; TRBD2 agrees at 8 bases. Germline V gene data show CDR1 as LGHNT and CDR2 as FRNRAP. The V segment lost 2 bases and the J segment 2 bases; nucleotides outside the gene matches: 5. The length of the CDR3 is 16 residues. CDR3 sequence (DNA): TGTGCTAGTGGTTTGACTCCTAGCGGGCCCTACAATGAGCAGTTCTTC. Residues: CASGLTPSGPYNEQFF.

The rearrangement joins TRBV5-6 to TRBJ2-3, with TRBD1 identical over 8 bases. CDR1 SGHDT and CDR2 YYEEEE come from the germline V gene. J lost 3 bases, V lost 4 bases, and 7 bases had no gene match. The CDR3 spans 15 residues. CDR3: CASSLTGDGTDTQYF. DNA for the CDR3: TGTGCCAGCAGCCTGACAGGGGATGGAACAGATACGCAGTATTTT.

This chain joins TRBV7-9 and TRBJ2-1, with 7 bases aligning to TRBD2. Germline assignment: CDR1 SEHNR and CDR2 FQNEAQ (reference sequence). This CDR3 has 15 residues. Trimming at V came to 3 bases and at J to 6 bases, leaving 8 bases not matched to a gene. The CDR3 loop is CASSFSELASNEQFF. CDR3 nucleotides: TGTGCCAGCAGCTTCAGCGAACTAGCGAGCAATGAGCAGTTCTTC.

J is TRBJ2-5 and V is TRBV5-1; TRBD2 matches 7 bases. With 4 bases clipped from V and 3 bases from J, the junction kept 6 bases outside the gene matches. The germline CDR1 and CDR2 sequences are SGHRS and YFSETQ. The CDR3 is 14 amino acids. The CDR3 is CASSPTGTKETQYF. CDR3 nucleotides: TGCGCCAGCAGCCCTACCGGGACTAAAGAGACCCAGTACTTC.

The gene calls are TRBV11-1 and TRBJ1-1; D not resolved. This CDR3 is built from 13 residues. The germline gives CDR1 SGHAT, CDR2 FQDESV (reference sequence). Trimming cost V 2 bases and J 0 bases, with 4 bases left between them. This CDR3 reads CASSLSMNTEAFF. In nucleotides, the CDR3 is TGTGCCAGCAGCTTATCCATGAACACTGAAGCTTTCTTT. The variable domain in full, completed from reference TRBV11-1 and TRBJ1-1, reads EAEVAQSPRYKITEKSQAVAFWCDPISGHATLYWYRQILGQGPELLVQFQDESVVDDSQLPKDRFSAERLKGVDSTLKIQPAELGDSAMYLCASSLSMNTEAFFGQGTRLTVV.

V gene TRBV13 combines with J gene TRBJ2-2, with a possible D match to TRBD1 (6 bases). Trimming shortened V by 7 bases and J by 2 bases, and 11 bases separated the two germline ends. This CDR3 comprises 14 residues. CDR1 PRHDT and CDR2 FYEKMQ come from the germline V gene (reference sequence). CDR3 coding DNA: TGTGCCAGCACCCCGGGACACAACACCGGGGAGCTGTTTTTT. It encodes CASTPGHNTGELFF.

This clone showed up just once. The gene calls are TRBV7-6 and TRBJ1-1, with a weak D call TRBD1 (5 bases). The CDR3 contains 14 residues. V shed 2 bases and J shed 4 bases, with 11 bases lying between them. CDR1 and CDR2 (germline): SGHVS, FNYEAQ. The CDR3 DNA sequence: TGTGCCAGCAGCTTAAATAGGGGTAGCACTGAAGCTTTCTTT. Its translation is CASSLNRGSTEAFF.

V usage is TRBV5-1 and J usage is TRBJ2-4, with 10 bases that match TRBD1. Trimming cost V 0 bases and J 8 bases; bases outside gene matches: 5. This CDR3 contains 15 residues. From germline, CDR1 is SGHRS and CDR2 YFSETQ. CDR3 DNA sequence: TGCGCCAGCAGCTTGGCCGGACAGGGGGATCACATTCAGTACTTC. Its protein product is CASSLAGQGDHIQYF.